This record concerns one T cell receptor beta chain sequence. The data were taken from a study of blood T cell repertoires in COVID-19. Study context: Material from acute and convalescent COVID-19 was sourced from the United States, Italy and Spain.

Germline V lookup: CDR1 MNHEY, CDR2 SVGAGI. Trimming left V 0 bases short and J 2 bases short, with 9 bases between. The CDR3 runs to 15 residues. Assay: immunoSEQ multiplex PCR; the TCRdb copy retains only in-frame clones and omits some. The sample includes about 180,000 clones, over 65% of them seen just once. Followed over time, Seattle patients had been enrolled while infection was active. The source material was peripheral blood. This sequence was found in a person aged 70 to 85 with COVID-19, enrolled during active disease. The rearrangement links TRBV6-5 to TRBJ2-3; a weak D match, TRBD1 (5 bases). As DNA, the CDR3 is TGTGCCAGCAGTTACTCGGGGCTAGACACAGATACGCAGTATTTT. This encodes CASSYSGLDTDTQYF.